The T cell receptor (beta chain) described here comes from a study of T cell repertoires in cytomegalovirus infection. Study-level background: Use of recently identified HLA-C-restricted and well-studied HLA-B-restricted CMV epitopes was part of the study. A matching HLA type, together with CMV infection, was signaled by public TCR beta signatures.

Study results and caveats: Dominating the ex vivo response were TCR beta clonotypes that were CMV-specific and HLA-C-restricted.

The V gene's germline CDR1 is SEHNR and CDR2 FQNEAQ (reference sequence). The V end was cut by 3 bases, the J end by 3 bases, with 15 bases between. CDR3 length: 15 amino acids. Note on this clonotype: Its antigen is unknown.

TCRdb passed the reads through MiXCR, listing each CDR3 protein once. The sample yields roughly 500,000 distinct CDR3 sequences, 25% to 35% seen once. The V gene is TRBV7-9, the J gene TRBJ2-7; D perhaps matches TRBD2 (7 bases). This sample comprised cultured PBMCs, obtained from culture after CMV antigen stimulation. The origin of this receptor is a human donor in good health (CMV status not recorded). Some clones in this sample may be carry-over from other donors' samples. The CDR3: CASSFLTSRGYEQYF. In nucleotides, the CDR3 is TGTGCCAGCAGCTTTTTGACTAGCAGGGGCTACGAGCAGTACTTC.